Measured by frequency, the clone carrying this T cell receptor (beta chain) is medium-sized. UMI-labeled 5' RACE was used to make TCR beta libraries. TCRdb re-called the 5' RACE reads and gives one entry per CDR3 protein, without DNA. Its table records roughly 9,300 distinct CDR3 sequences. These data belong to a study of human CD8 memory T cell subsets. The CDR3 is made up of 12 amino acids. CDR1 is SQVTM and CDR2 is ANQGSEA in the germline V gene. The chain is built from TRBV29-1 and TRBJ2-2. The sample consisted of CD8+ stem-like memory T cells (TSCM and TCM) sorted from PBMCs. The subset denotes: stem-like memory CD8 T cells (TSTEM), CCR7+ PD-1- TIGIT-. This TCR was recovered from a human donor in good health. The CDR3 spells CSVEDVTGELFF.